The entry below gives a single T cell receptor (beta chain) sequence along with its context. Its antigen is undetermined. This entry is derived from a study of T-cell reconstitution after alpha-beta-depleted transplantation in children. Study-wide results and limits: High day-60 TCRbeta diversity in some patients came from surviving recipient T cells and thymic progenitors.

Trimming left V 3 bases short and J 0 bases short, with 9 bases between. Germline V gives CDR1 SNHLY, CDR2 FYNNEI. The CDR3 consists of 14 residues. A library of TCRbeta sequences, prepared with unique molecular identifiers, was generated. One entry per CDR3 protein results from TCRdb running MiXCR on the PCR reads. The data hold about 980,000 distinct CDR3 sequences, with under 30% observed a single time. The sequencing used PBMCs, mostly from graft donor cells, collected 360 days after TCRalphabeta/CD19-depleted stem cell transplant. The TCR originated in a boy younger than two who had a stem cell transplant for SCID, so the T cells may come from the graft donor. V gene TRBV2 combines with J gene TRBJ2-7; TRBD1 might be the D (5 bases). CDR3 coding DNA: TGTGCCAGCAGTGAGCAGGGCATCTCCTACGAGCAGTACTTC. It is translated as CASSEQGISYEQYF.